One TCR beta chain is described in this entry. Antigen unknown. CDR1 and CDR2 from the germline V gene are LNHNV and YYDKDF (reference sequence). After removal of 4 bases from V and 4 bases from J, the junction contained 10 bases not matched to a gene. The CDR3 contains 16 residues. This record belongs to a study of identical twins. Regarding the study as a whole: Weaker excess twin sharing was observed in beta out-of-frame sequences. Instead of following the same donors, the conclusions were based on cross-sectional statistical analysis.

A universal primer site was incorporated via template switching, and the cDNA contained unique molecular identifiers. TCRdb reprocessed the 5' RACE reads via MiXCR and lists one record per CDR3 protein. The data hold some 900,000 distinct CDR3 sequences, with around 12% observed a single time. These data also featured in a second study, about yellow fever vaccine responses in identical twins. In that study: Reported findings indicate that twins' vaccine T cell responses seemed partially convergent, partially personalized.

The chain carries TRBV15 and TRBJ2-3; 8 nucleotides match TRBD2. The sequence was obtained from a woman younger than 30 in good health. The sequenced material came from PBMCs. CDR3 sequence reads: CATSISGTRGADTQYF. The CDR3 DNA follows: TGTGCCACCAGCATTTCCGGGACTAGGGGTGCAGATACGCAGTATTTT. Full variable domain (outside the CDR3, taken from reference TRBV15 and TRBJ2-3): DAMVIQNPRYQVTQFGKPVTLSCSQTLNHNVMYWYQQKSSQAPKLLFHYYDKDFNNEADTPDNFQSRRPNTSFCFLDIRSPGLGDTAMYLCATSISGTRGADTQYFGPGTRLTVL.